Detailed here is one T cell receptor beta chain. Relative to the germline gene, one junction end is altered; a read error may explain this. The entry originates in a study of OX40 agonist ivuxolimab in advanced cancers. The protocol was immunoSEQ multiplex PCR, while the TCRdb copy is restricted to in-frame clones and leaves out a portion. The sample consists of 8,500 to 11,000 clones, 77% of them appearing once. The CDR3 runs 14 residues. In germline, CDR1 is SSHAT, CDR2 FNYEAQ (reference sequence). Sequencing used CD4+ or CD8+ T cells sorted from blood, obtained in a trial of the OX40 agonist ivuxolimab. The TCR was taken from an adult with an advanced solid tumor such as melanoma, head and neck, liver or kidney cancer. The gene calls are TRBV7-7 and TRBJ1-2; D is perhaps TRBD1 (6 bases). CDR3 nucleotide sequence: TGTGCTAGCACCCTTCAGGGGACGGGCTATGGCTACACCTTC. Translation: CASTLQGTGYGYTF.